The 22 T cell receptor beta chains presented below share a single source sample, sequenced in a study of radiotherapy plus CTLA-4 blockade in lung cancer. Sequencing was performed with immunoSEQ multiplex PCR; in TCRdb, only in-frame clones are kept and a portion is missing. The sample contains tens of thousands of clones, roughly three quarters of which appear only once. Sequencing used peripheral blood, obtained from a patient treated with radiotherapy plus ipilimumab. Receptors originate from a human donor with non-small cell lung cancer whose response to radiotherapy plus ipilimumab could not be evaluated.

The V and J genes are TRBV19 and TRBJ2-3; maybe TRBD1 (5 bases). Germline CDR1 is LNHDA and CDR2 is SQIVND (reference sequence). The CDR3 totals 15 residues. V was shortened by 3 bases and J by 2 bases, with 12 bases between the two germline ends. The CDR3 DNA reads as TGTGCCAGTAGTATCACAGGTTCCTTCACAGATACGCAGTATTTT. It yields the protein CASSITGSFTDTQYF.

In nucleotides, the CDR3 is TGTGCCAGCAGCTCCACGGGGAGGGCCCACATGAACACTGAAGCTTTCTTT. Translated: CASSSTGRAHMNTEAFF. The rearrangement uses TRBV7-6 and TRBJ1-1; D is uncertain. The germline V gene has CDR1 SGHVS and CDR2 FNYEAQ. There are 17 residues in the CDR3. Trimming pared 4 bases from V and 0 bases from J, leaving 18 bases between.

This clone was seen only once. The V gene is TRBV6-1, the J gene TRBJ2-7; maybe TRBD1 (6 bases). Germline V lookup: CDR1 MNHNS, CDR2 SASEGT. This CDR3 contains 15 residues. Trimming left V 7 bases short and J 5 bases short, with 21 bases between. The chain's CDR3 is CASINIPGVGHEQYF. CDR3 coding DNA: TGTGCCAGCATAAATATCCCAGGGGTCGGCCACGAGCAGTACTTC.

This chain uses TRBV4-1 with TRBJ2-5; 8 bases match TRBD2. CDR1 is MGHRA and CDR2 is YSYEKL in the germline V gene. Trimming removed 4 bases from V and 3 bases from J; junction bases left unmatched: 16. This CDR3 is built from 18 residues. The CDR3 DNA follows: TGCGCCAGCAGCCGAGAATCCGGGACTAGTGGTATTAAAGAGACCCAGTACTTC. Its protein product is CASSRESGTSGIKETQYF.

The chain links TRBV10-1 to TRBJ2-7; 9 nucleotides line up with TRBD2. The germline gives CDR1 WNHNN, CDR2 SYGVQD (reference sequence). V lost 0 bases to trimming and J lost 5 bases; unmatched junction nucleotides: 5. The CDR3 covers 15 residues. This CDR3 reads CASSESCGRAHEQYF. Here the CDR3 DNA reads TGCGCCAGCAGTGAGTCTTGCGGGAGGGCCCACGAGCAGTACTTC.

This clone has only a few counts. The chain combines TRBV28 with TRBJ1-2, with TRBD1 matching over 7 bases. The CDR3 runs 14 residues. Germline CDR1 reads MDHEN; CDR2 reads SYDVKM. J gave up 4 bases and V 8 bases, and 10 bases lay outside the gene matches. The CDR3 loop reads CASVPSGQTYGYTF. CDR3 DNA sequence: TGTGCCAGCGTGCCCTCGGGACAGACCTATGGCTACACCTTC.

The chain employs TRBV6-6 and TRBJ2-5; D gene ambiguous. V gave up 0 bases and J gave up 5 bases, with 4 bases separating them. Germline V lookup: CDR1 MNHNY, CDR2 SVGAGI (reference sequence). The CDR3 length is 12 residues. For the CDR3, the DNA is TGTGCCAGCAGTTACTCACGGGAGACCCAGTACTTC. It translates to CASSYSRETQYF.

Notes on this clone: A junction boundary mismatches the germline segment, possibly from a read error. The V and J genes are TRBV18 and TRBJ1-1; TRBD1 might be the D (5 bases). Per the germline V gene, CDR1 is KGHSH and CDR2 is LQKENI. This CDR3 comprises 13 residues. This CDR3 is CASSPGTGTEALF. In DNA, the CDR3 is TGTGCCAGCTCACCAGGAACAGGCACTGAGGCTCTCTTT.

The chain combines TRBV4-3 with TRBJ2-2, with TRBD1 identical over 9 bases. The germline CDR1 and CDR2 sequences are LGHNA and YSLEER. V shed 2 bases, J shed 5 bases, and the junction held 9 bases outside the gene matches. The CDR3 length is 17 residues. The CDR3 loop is CASSQRIGQGRTGELFF. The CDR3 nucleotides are TGCGCCAGCAGCCAACGGATTGGACAGGGGAGGACCGGGGAGCTGTTTTTT.

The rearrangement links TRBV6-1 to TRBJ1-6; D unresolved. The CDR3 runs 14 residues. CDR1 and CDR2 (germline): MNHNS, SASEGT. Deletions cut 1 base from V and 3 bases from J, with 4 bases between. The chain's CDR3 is CASSEVGYNSPLHF. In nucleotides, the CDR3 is TGTGCCAGCAGTGAAGTCGGCTATAATTCACCCCTCCACTTT.

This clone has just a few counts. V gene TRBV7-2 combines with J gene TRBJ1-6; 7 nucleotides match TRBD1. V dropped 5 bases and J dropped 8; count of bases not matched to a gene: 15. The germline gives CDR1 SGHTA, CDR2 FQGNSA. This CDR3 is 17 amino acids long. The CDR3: CASSKNPGDRAYSPLHF. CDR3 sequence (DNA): TGTGCCAGCAGCAAAAATCCTGGAGACAGGGCCTATTCACCCCTCCACTTT.

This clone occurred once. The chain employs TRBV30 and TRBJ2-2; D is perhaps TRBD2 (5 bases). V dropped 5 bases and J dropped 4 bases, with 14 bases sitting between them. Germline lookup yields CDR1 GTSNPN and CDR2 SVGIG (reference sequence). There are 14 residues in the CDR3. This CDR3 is CAWRTQGSTGELFF. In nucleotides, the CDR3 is TGTGCCTGGCGAACTCAAGGGAGCACCGGGGAGCTGTTTTTT. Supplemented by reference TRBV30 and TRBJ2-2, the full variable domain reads SQTIHQWPATLVQPVGSPLSLECTVEGTSNPNLYWYRQAAGRGLQLLFYSVGIGQISSEVPQNLSASRPQDRQFILSSKKLLLSDSGFYLCAWRTQGSTGELFFGEGSRLTVL.

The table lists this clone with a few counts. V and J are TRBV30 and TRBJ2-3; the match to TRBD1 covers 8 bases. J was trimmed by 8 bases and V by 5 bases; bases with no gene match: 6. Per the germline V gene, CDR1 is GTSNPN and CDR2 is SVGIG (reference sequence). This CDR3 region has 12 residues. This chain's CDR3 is CAWQGAMGTQYF. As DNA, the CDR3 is TGTGCCTGGCAGGGGGCGATGGGTACGCAGTATTTT.

CDR3 region: CASRRTSAYNEQFF. In DNA form, the CDR3 reads TGTGCCAGCAGGAGGACTAGCGCCTACAATGAGCAGTTCTTC. V gene TRBV27 combines with J gene TRBJ2-1; 9 positions agree with TRBD2. Germline V gives CDR1 MNHEY, CDR2 SMNVEV (reference sequence). V was clipped by 6 bases and J by 2 bases; unmatched bases: 2. The CDR3 sequence is 14 residues long.

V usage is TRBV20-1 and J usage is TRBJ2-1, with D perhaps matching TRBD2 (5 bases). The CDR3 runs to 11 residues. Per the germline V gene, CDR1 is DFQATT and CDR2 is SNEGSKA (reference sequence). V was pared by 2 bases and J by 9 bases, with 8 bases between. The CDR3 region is CSARTGGEQFF. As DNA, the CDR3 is TGCAGTGCTAGAACCGGAGGTGAGCAGTTCTTC.

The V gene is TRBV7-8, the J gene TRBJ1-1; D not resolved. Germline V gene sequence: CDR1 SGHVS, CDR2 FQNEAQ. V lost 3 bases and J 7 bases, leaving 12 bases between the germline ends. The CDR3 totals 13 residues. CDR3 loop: CASSFSHPGEAFF. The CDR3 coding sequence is TGTGCCAGCAGCTTCTCCCACCCGGGTGAAGCTTTCTTT.

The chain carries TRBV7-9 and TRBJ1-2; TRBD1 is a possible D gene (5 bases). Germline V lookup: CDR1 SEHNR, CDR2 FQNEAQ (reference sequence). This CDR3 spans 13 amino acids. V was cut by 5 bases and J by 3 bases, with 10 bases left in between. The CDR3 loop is CASSADRYYGYTF. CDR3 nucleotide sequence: TGTGCCAGCAGCGCCGACAGATACTATGGCTACACCTTC.

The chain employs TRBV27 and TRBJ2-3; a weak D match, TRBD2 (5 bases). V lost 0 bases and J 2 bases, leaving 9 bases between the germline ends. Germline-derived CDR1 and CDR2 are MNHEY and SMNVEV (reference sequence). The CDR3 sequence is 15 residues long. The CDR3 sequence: CASSLSRAPTDTQYF. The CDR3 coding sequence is TGTGCCAGCAGTTTATCGAGGGCCCCCACAGATACGCAGTATTTT.

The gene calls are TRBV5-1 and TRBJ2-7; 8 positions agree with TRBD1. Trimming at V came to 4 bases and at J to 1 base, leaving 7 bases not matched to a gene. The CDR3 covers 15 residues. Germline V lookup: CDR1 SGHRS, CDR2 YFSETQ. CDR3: CASSARQGSSYEQYF. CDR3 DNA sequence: TGCGCCAGCAGCGCGCGACAGGGGTCATCCTACGAGCAGTACTTC. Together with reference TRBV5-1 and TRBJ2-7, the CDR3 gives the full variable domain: KAGVTQTPRYLIKTRGQQVTLSCSPISGHRSVSWYQQTPGQGLQFLFEYFSETQRNKGNFPGRFSGRQFSNSRSEMNVSTLELGDSALYLCASSARQGSSYEQYFGPGTRLTVT.

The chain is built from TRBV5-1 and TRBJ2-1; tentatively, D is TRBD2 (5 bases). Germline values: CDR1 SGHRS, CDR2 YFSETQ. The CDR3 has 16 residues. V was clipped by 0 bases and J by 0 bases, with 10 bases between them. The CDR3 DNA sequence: TGCGCCAGCAGCTTGGCCGGGGATAGCTCCTACAATGAGCAGTTCTTC. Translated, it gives CASSLAGDSSYNEQFF. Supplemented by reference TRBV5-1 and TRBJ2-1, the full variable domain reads KAGVTQTPRYLIKTRGQQVTLSCSPISGHRSVSWYQQTPGQGLQFLFEYFSETQRNKGNFPGRFSGRQFSNSRSEMNVSTLELGDSALYLCASSLAGDSSYNEQFFGPGTRLTVL.

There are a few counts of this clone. CDR3 amino acids: CASSQVGYRVGGGYTF. As DNA, the CDR3 is TGCGCCAGCAGCCAAGTAGGATACAGGGTAGGGGGTGGCTACACCTTC. The rearrangement links TRBV4-1 to TRBJ1-2, with D possibly matching TRBD1 (6 bases). V was pared by 1 base and J by 7 bases, with 19 bases between. There are 16 residues in the CDR3. Germline V gene lookup returns CDR1 MGHRA and CDR2 YSYEKL.

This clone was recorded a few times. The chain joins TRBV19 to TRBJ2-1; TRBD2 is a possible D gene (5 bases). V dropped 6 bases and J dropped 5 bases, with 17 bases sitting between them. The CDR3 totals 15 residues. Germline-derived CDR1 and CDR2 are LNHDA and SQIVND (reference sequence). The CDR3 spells CASRRWMGEDNEQFF. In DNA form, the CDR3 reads TGTGCCAGTAGACGGTGGATGGGAGAGGACAATGAGCAGTTCTTC.